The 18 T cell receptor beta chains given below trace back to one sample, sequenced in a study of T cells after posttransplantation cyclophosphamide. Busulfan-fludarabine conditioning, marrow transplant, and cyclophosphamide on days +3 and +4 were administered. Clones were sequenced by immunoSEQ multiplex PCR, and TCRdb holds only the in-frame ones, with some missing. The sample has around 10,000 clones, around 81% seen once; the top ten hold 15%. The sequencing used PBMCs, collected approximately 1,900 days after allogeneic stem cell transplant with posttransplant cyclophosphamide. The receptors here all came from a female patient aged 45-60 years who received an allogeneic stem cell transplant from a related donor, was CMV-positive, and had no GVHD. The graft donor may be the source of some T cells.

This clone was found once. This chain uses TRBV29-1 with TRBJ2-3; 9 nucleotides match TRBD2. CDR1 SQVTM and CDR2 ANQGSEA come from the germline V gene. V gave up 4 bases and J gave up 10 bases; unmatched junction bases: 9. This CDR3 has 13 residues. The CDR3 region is CSVGTSVNDAQYF. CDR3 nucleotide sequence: TGCAGCGTTGGGACTAGCGTTAATGATGCGCAGTATTTT.

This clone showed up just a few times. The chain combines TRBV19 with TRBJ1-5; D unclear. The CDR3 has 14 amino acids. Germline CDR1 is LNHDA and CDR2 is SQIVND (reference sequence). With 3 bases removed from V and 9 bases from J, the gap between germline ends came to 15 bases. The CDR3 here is CASSIEPGRWPQHF. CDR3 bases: TGTGCCAGTAGTATCGAGCCGGGGAGGTGGCCCCAGCATTTT.

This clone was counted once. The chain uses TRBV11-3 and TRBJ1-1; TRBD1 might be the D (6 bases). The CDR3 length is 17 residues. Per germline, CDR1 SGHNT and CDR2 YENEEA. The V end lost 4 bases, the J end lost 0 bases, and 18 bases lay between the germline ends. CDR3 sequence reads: CASSSGQTGTMNTEAFF. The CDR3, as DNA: TGTGCCAGCAGCTCCGGACAGACGGGAACCATGAACACTGAAGCTTTCTTT.

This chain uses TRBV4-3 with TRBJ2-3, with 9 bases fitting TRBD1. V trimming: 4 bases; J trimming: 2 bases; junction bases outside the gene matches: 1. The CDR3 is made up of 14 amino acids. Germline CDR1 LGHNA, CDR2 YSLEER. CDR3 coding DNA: TGCGCCAGCAGCCGGACAGGGGCCACAGATACGCAGTATTTT. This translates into CASSRTGATDTQYF.

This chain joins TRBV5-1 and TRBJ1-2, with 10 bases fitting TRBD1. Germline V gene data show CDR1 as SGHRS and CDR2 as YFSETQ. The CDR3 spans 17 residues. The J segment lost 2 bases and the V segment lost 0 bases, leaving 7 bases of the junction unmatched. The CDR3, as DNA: TGCGCCAGCAGCTTGGTAGACAGGGGGCTTTTAAACTATGGCTACACCTTC. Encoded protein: CASSLVDRGLLNYGYTF.

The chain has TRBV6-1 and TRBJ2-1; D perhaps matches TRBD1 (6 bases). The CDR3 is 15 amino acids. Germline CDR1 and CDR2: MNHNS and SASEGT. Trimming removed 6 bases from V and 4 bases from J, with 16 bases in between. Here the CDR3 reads CASRYDRRLYNEQFF. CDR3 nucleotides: TGTGCCAGCAGGTATGACAGGAGACTATACAATGAGCAGTTCTTC.

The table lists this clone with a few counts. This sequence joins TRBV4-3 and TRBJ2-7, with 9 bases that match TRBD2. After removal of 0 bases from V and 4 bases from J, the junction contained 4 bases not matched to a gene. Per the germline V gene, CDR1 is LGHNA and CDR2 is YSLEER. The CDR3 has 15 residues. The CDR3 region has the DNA TGCGCCAGCAGCCAAGACGCGGGAGGGGCGTACGAGCAGTACTTC. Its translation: CASSQDAGGAYEQYF.

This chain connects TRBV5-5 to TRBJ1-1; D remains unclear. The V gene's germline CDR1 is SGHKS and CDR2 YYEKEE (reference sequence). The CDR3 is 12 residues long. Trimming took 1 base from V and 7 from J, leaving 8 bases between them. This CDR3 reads CASSLRGLEAFF. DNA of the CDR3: TGTGCCAGCAGCTTGCGCGGCCTTGAAGCTTTCTTT.

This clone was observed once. The CDR3 region has the DNA TGTGCCAGCAGCCCTAGCGGCAGGGGCTTTGGCTACACCTTC. This sequence encodes CASSPSGRGFGYTF. This chain connects TRBV9 to TRBJ1-2; possibly TRBD1 for D (6 bases). V was trimmed by 4 bases and J by 7 bases, leaving 17 bases between them. Germline CDR1 SGDLS, CDR2 YYNGEE. This CDR3 region has 14 residues.

CDR3 DNA: TGTGCCAGCAGTTCGAAATTCAGCGGGAGCTCCTACGAGCAGTACTTC. Protein: CASSSKFSGSSYEQYF. This chain joins TRBV6-5 and TRBJ2-7, with 8 nucleotides matching TRBD2. The CDR3 has 16 amino acids. V shed 4 bases, J shed 0 bases, and the junction held 8 bases outside the gene matches. Germline loops: CDR1 MNHEY, CDR2 SVGAGI.

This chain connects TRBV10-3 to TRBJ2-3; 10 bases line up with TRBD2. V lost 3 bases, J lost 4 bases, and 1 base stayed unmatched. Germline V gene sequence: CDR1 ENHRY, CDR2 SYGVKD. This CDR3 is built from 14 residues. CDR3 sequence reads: CAISEGTSADTQYF. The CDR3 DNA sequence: TGTGCCATCAGTGAAGGGACTAGCGCAGATACGCAGTATTTT.

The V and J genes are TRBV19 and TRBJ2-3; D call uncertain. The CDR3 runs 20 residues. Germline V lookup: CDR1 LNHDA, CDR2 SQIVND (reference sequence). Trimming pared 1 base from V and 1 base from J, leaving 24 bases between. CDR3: CASSIGLNFRLQSGTDTQYF. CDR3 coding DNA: TGTGCCAGTAGTATAGGCCTAAATTTTCGACTGCAAAGTGGCACAGATACGCAGTATTTT.

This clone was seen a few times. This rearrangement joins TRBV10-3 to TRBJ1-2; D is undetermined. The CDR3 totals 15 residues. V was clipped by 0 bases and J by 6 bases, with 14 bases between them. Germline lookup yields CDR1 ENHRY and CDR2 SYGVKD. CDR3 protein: CAISESAGVWHGYTF. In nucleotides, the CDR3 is TGTGCCATCAGTGAGTCGGCCGGGGTTTGGCATGGCTACACCTTC.

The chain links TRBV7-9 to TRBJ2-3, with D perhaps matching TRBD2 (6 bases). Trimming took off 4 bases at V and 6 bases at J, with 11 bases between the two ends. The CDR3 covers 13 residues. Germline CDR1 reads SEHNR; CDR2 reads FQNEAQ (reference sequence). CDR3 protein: CASSSGVRDTQYF. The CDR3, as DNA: TGTGCCAGCAGCTCGGGGGTTCGGGATACGCAGTATTTT.

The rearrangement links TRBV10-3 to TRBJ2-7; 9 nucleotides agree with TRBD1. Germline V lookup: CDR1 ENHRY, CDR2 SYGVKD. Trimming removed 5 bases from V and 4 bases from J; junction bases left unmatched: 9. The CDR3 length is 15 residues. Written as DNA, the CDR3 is TGTGCCATCAGTACCGGGTTGGGACAGGGATACGAGCAGTACTTC. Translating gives CAISTGLGQGYEQYF.

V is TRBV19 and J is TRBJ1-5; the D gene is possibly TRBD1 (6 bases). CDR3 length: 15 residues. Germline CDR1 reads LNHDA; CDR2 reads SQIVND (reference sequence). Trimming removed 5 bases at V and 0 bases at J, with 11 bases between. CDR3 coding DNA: TGTGCCAGTAGTGGACAGCACTATAGCAATCAGCCCCAGCATTTT. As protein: CASSGQHYSNQPQHF.

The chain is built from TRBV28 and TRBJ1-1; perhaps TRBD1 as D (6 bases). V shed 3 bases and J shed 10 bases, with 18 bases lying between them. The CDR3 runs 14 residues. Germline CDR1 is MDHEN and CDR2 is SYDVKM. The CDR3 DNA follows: TGTGCCAGCAGTTTCGGGGGGGCGTCGGGTCCAGCTTTCTTT. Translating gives CASSFGGASGPAFF.

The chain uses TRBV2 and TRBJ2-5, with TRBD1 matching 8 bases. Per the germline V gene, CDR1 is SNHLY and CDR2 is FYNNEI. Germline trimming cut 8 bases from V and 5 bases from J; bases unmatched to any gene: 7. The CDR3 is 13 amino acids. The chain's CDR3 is CASSAGGGETQYF. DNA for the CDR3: TGTGCCAGCTCTGCAGGGGGCGGGGAGACCCAGTACTTC.